This record covers a single T cell receptor (beta chain). Antigen unknown. Clones were sequenced by immunoSEQ multiplex PCR, and TCRdb holds only the in-frame ones, with some missing. The sample records approximately 130,000 clones, over 90% being singletons. The data stem from a study of T cell responses to AZD1222 COVID-19 vaccine. Study outcomes and limitations: Seropositive AZD1222 recipients at baseline numbered only 6 or 7. A mostly white British donor set with more females was recruited, and clonal diversity was possibly underestimated. Researchers took repertoire samples only after the peak T cell response had come.

This specimen was peripheral blood, taken on day 0 of AZD1222 vaccination. The receptor's source is an adult in good health.

CDR3 residues: CASSLDRGDGYTF. For the CDR3, the DNA is TGTGCCAGCAGCTTGGACAGGGGGGATGGCTACACCTTC. The gene calls are TRBV11-2 and TRBJ1-2; 10 bases are a match to TRBD1. Germline V gene data show CDR1 as SGHAT and CDR2 as FQNNGV. This CDR3 is 13 amino acids long. The J segment lost 6 bases and the V segment lost 3 bases, leaving 1 base of the junction unmatched.